The present T cell receptor beta chain was sequenced within a study of T-cell memory formation after mild COVID-19. Study-level information: For the most part, TCR clusters were specific to one donor.

TCR alpha and TCR beta cDNA libraries carrying sample barcodes and UMIs came from 5'RACE with constant-segment primers. TCRdb redid the calling of the 5' RACE reads with MiXCR, one entry per CDR3 protein. The sample contains approximately 270,000 distinct CDR3 sequences, 16% of which appear only once. Whole-study findings and limits: Clones that got smaller from day 15 to 85 had even CD4/CD8, while clones growing later tipped toward CD4+. Specificity for SARS-CoV-2 was not confirmed among the second-wave clones peaking on day 37.

The CDR3 sequence is 15 residues long. Germline V CDR1 and CDR2: SGDLS, YYNGEE. Trimming removed 1 base from V and 1 base from J, with 11 bases in between. This clonotype was seen a few times. Its antigen is undetermined. V usage is TRBV9 and J usage is TRBJ1-1, with D perhaps TRBD1 (5 bases). The receptor was derived from a man aged 18 to 29 who had mild COVID-19 (a few samples of this study predate the infection). Cell type and time point are not known. Sequencing was done on a sample of PBMCs or a T cell subset sorted from them (not recorded which). In DNA form, the CDR3 reads TGTGCCAGCAGCGTAACCGGGACTGCGAACACTGAAGCTTTCTTT. Residues: CASSVTGTANTEAFF.